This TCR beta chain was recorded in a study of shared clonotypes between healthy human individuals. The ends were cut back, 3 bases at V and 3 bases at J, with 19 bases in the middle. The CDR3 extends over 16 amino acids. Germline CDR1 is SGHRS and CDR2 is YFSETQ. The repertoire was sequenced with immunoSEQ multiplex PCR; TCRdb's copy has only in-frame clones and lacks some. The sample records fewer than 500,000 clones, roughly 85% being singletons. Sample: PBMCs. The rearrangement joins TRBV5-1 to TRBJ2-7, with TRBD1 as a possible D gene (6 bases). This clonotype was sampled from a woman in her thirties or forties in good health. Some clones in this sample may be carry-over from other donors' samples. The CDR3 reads CASSYSRDTPLYEQYF. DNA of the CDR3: TGCGCCAGCAGCTACAGCCGGGACACCCCCCTCTACGAGCAGTACTTC. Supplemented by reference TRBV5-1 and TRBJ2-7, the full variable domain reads KAGVTQTPRYLIKTRGQQVTLSCSPISGHRSVSWYQQTPGQGLQFLFEYFSETQRNKGNFPGRFSGRQFSNSRSEMNVSTLELGDSALYLCASSYSRDTPLYEQYFGPGTRLTVT.